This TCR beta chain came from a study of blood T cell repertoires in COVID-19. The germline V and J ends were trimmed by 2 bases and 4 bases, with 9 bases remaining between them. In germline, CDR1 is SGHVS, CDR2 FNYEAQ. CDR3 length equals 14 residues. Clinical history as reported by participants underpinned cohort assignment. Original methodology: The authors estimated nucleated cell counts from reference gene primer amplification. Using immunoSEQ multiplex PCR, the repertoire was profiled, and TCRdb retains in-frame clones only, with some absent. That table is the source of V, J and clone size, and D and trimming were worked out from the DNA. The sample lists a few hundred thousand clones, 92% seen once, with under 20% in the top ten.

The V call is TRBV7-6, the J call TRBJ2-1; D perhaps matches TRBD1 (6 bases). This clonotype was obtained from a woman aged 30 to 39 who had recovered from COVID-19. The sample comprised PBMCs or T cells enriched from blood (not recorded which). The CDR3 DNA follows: TGTGCCAGCAGCTTACGGACAGATTACAATGAGCAGTTCTTC. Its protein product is CASSLRTDYNEQFF.